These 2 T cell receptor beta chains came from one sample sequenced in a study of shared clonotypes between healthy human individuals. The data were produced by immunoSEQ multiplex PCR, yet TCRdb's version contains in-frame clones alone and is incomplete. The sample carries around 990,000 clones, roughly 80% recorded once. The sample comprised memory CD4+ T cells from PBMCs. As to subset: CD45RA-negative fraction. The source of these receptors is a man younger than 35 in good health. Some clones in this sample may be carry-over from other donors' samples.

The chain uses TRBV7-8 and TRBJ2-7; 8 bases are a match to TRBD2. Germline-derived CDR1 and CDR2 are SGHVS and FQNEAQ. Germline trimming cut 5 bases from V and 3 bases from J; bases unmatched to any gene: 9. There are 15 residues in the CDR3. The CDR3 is CASSRPGLGSYEQYF. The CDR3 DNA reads TGTGCCAGCAGCCGACCGGGACTAGGGAGCTACGAGCAGTACTTC.

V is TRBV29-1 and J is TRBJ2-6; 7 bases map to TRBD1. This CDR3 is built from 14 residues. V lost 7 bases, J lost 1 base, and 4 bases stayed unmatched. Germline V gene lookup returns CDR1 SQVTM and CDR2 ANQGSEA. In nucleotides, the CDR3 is TGCAGCGCCCTGACAGGGTCTGGGGCCAACGTCCTGACTTTC. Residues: CSALTGSGANVLTF.